What follows are 3 T cell receptor beta chains derived from one specimen sequenced in a study of cytomegalovirus exposure and HLA in healthy donors. The study ran its PCR with 60 Vbeta and 13 Jbeta primers. Libraries were prepared by immunoSEQ multiplex PCR; TCRdb keeps only in-frame clonotypes and omits some of them. The sample lists approximately 100,000 clones; around 9.6% were seen once. The sequencing input was PBMCs. These receptors were obtained from a man in his fifties or sixties in good health and CMV-seropositive.

This clone was picked up a small number of times. The rearrangement joins TRBV7-2 to TRBJ1-3, with D maybe TRBD1 (5 bases). CDR3 length: 15 amino acids. Germline V gene lookup returns CDR1 SGHTA and CDR2 FQGNSA. The V end was cut by 4 bases, the J end by 5 bases, with 15 bases between. The DNA of the CDR3 is TGTGCCAGCAGCTCTACAGGCGCAGCGCGAAACACCATATATTTT. As protein: CASSSTGAARNTIYF.

This clone came up a few times. CDR3 DNA sequence: TGTGCCAGCAGTAAACTAGCGATGAACACCGGGGAGCTGTTTTTT. Translated: CASSKLAMNTGELFF. This chain connects TRBV6-6 to TRBJ2-2; TRBD2 matches 7 bases. J gave up 1 base and V 5 bases, and 4 bases lay outside the gene matches. Germline V lookup: CDR1 MNHNY, CDR2 SVGAGI (reference sequence). This CDR3 contains 15 residues.

Comment on this clone: At one end the junction does not follow the germline gene, possibly because of a read error. DNA of the CDR3: TGTGCTAGCAGCCTTAGCGGAAGCTCCTACAATGAGCAGTTCTTC. Residues: CASSLSGSSYNEQFF. The V and J genes are TRBV7-7 and TRBJ2-1; D is perhaps TRBD2 (6 bases). The CDR3 has 15 residues. Per the germline V gene, CDR1 is SSHAT and CDR2 is FNYEAQ (reference sequence).